The 22 T cell receptor beta chains given below trace back to one sample, sequenced in a study of CD8 T cells in ankylosing spondylitis. TCRdb recomputed calls from the 5' RACE reads with MiXCR, one row per CDR3 protein. Here the sample spans 200,000 or so distinct CDR3 sequences, approximately 13% being singletons. Sequences were obtained from blood, either unsorted or a sorted T cell fraction (not recorded which). Receptor source: a female donor with ankylosing spondylitis or in good health (not recorded which).

The chain uses TRBV14 and TRBJ2-1; D uncertain. CDR3 length: 15 residues. The germline CDR1 and CDR2 sequences are SGHDN and FVKESK. Trimming took 4 bases from V and 0 from J, leaving 10 bases between them. The CDR3 DNA is TGTGCCAGCAGCCCGCGCCCTAGCTCCTACAATGAGCAGTTCTTC. Translating it yields CASSPRPSSYNEQFF.

This clonotype was counted many times. V usage is TRBV29-1 and J usage is TRBJ2-3; no firm D call. Germline CDR1 and CDR2: SQVTM and ANQGSEA. Between the trimmed V and J ends, which lost 7 bases and 6 bases, there was a span of 11 bases. The CDR3 is 11 residues long. Here the CDR3 reads CSAGPPDTQYF. The DNA for the CDR3 is TGCAGCGCTGGGCCCCCGGATACGCAGTATTTT.

This clonotype has at least ten counts. The V gene is TRBV11-1, the J gene TRBJ1-1, with a possible D match to TRBD1 (6 bases). The CDR3 has 17 amino acids. With 6 bases removed from V and 4 bases from J, the gap between germline ends came to 24 bases. Germline V gene lookup returns CDR1 SGHAT and CDR2 FQDESV (reference sequence). CDR3 nucleotides: TGTGCCAGCAGGTTGACTAGTGTCACAGGGAGGATCACTGAAGCTTTCTTT. This codes for CASRLTSVTGRITEAFF.

This clonotype was observed a few times. The chain uses TRBV4-2 and TRBJ2-7, with 9 bases lining up with TRBD2. CDR1 is LGHNA and CDR2 is YNFKEQ in the germline V gene. This CDR3 is 16 amino acids long. J was trimmed by 2 bases and V by 3 bases; bases with no gene match: 8. In DNA form, the CDR3 reads TGTGCCAGCAGCCACAGCGCTAGCGGGACCCCCTACGAGCAGTACTTC. Protein sequence: CASSHSASGTPYEQYF.

Of note for this clonotype: The junction departs from germline at one end; a sequencing error may be responsible. The chain carries TRBV5-1 and TRBJ1-1; no firm D call. The length of the CDR3 is 13 residues. Germline loops: CDR1 SGHRS, CDR2 YFSETQ. CDR3 sequence: CASRLAGNTEAFF. DNA for the CDR3: TGCGCCAGCCGCTTGGCTGGAAACACTGAAGCTTTCTTT.

There are a few counts of this clonotype. The chain has TRBV12-3 or TRBV12-4 and TRBJ2-4, with TRBD2 identical over 13 bases. Trimming cost V 1 base and J 4 bases; bases outside gene matches: 7. The CDR3 loop spans 18 amino acids. The CDR3 DNA reads as TGTGCCAGCAGTTTAGGCGGACTAGCGGGAGCCACGAAAAACATTCAGTACTTC. Its translation is CASSLGGLAGATKNIQYF.

This clonotype was detected only a few times. The chain employs TRBV7-2 and TRBJ2-5, with a weak D call TRBD2 (5 bases). The V gene's germline CDR1 is SGHTA and CDR2 FQGNSA. The V gene lost 5 bases and the J gene lost 9 bases, with 13 bases spanning the gap. The CDR3 loop spans 12 amino acids. The CDR3 bases are TGTGCCAGCAGCCTCCCCTTGGGAGCCCAGTACTTC. Amino acid sequence: CASSLPLGAQYF. The whole variable domain, remainder taken from reference TRBV7-2 and TRBJ2-5, is GAGVSQSPSNKVTEKGKDVELRCDPISGHTALYWYRQSLGQGLEFLIYFQGNSAPDKSGLPSDRFSAERTGGSVSTLTIQRTQQEDSAVYLCASSLPLGAQYFGPGTRLLVL.

This clonotype was detected ten times or more. The gene calls are TRBV10-3 and TRBJ2-1; D not certain. The germline gives CDR1 ENHRY, CDR2 SYGVKD. V lost 0 bases and J 5 bases, leaving 8 bases between the germline ends. The length of the CDR3 is 14 residues. This chain's CDR3 is CAISESLGNNEQFF. The CDR3, as DNA: TGTGCCATCAGTGAGTCGCTGGGAAACAATGAGCAGTTCTTC.

This clonotype was picked up a small number of times. The V call is TRBV6-2 or TRBV6-3, the J call TRBJ1-1; D not certain. This CDR3 region has 15 residues. Germline CDR1 is MNHEY and CDR2 is SVGEGT. V dropped 7 bases and J dropped 5 bases, with 20 bases sitting between them. CDR3 residues: CASIYDNSLNTEAFF. The CDR3 nucleotides read TGTGCCAGCATCTATGACAACTCCCTTAATACTGAAGCTTTCTTT.

Ten or more counts support this clonotype. The chain carries TRBV6-2 or TRBV6-3 and TRBJ2-2; D is perhaps TRBD2 (6 bases). Trimming left V 2 bases short and J 4 bases short, with 14 bases between. This CDR3 is 16 amino acids long. The V gene's germline CDR1 is MNHEY and CDR2 SVGEGT. The chain's CDR3 is CASSYSLEGGTGELFF. The CDR3 bases are TGTGCCAGCAGTTACAGCCTGGAGGGTGGCACCGGGGAGCTGTTTTTT.

In its sample, this clonotype was seen many times. V is TRBV7-9 and J is TRBJ1-2; 7 positions match TRBD1. The CDR3 sequence is 15 residues long. Losses at the gene ends were 5 bases for V and 5 bases for J; bases not matched to a gene: 11. Germline CDR1 and CDR2: SEHNR and FQNEAQ (reference sequence). CDR3 protein: CASSPDRELLYGYTF. The DNA for the CDR3 is TGTGCCAGCAGCCCCGACAGGGAACTCCTTTATGGCTACACCTTC.

This clonotype was recorded at least ten times. The V gene is TRBV12-3 or TRBV12-4, the J gene TRBJ2-3, with 9 bases lining up with TRBD1. The CDR3 spans 15 residues. Losses at the gene ends were 3 bases for V and 1 base for J; bases not matched to a gene: 2. The CDR3 sequence: CASSFRDRGTDTQYF. The DNA for the CDR3 is TGTGCCAGCAGTTTCCGGGACAGGGGCACAGATACGCAGTATTTT.

In its sample, this clonotype was seen a few times. The genes are TRBV24-1 and TRBJ1-5; 10 positions match TRBD1. J was trimmed by 5 bases and V by 9 bases; bases with no gene match: 6. The CDR3 spans 14 residues. Looked up from germline, CDR1 is KGHDR and CDR2 is SFDVKD. CDR3 nucleotides: TGTGCCACCCAATTGACAGGGGGCCATCAGCCCCAGCATTTT. Translated: CATQLTGGHQPQHF.

This clonotype was seen ten or more times. The gene calls are TRBV6-4 and TRBJ2-1; tentatively, D is TRBD1 or TRBD2 (5 bases each). The CDR3 is made up of 17 amino acids. Germline V gene data show CDR1 as MRHNA and CDR2 as SNTAGT. Trimming cost V 11 bases and J 5 bases, with 28 bases left between them. CDR3 coding DNA: TGTGCCGGTAGAACTCGGGGCAAGTCCGGGTCTCACAATGAGCAGTTCTTC. It translates to CAGRTRGKSGSHNEQFF.

This chain connects TRBV7-9 to TRBJ2-1; D is unclear. Trimming cost V 1 base and J 8 bases, with 6 bases left between them. CDR1 SEHNR and CDR2 FQNEAQ come from the germline V gene (reference sequence). The CDR3 consists of 12 residues. The CDR3 coding sequence is TGTGCCAGCAGCTTAGGAGCAGATGAGCAGTTCTTC. Encoded protein: CASSLGADEQFF.

This clonotype showed up many times. Here the CDR3 DNA reads TGTGCCACCCCTGACGTAAACAATGAGCAGTTCTTC. Protein: CATPDVNNEQFF. The chain has TRBV7-9 and TRBJ2-1; D ambiguous. CDR3 length: 12 residues. The germline V gene encodes CDR1 SEHNR and CDR2 FQNEAQ (reference sequence). Trimming cost V 10 bases and J 5 bases, with 12 bases left between them.

This clonotype was detected ten times or more. The rearrangement links TRBV14 to TRBJ2-3; the D call may be TRBD1 or TRBD2 (5 bases each). Germline V CDR1 and CDR2: SGHDN, FVKESK. CDR3 length: 14 residues. Trimming left V 4 bases short and J 0 bases short, with 8 bases between. The CDR3, as DNA: TGTGCCAGCAGCCCATGGGGGAGCACAGATACGCAGTATTTT. This encodes CASSPWGSTDTQYF.

This clonotype occurred many times. The chain uses TRBV7-8 and TRBJ2-7; D is possibly TRBD2 (5 bases). Trimming took 5 bases from V and 0 from J, leaving 20 bases between them. CDR1 is SGHVS, CDR2 FQNEAQ, per germline. This CDR3 is built from 17 residues. In DNA, the CDR3 is TGTGCCAGCAGCCCAAGCGCCGTCGGGGAAATCTCCTACGAGCAGTACTTC. Amino acid sequence: CASSPSAVGEISYEQYF. The full variable domain, with the rest looked up from reference TRBV7-8 and TRBJ2-7, is GAGVSQSPRYKVAKRGQDVALRCDPISGHVSLFWYQQALGQGPEFLTYFQNEAQLDKSGLPSDRFFAERPEGSVSTLKIQRTQQEDSAVYLCASSPSAVGEISYEQYFGPGTRLTVT.

This chain joins TRBV7-2 and TRBJ2-1; 7 nucleotides agree with TRBD2. CDR3 length equals 15 residues. J gave up 4 bases and V 5 bases, and 8 bases lay outside the gene matches. Germline assignment: CDR1 SGHTA and CDR2 FQGNSA. CDR3 sequence reads: CASSPAPSGYNEQFF. The DNA of the CDR3 is TGTGCCAGCAGCCCGGCACCTAGCGGATACAATGAGCAGTTCTTC. The variable domain in full, completed from reference TRBV7-2 and TRBJ2-1, reads GAGVSQSPSNKVTEKGKDVELRCDPISGHTALYWYRQSLGQGLEFLIYFQGNSAPDKSGLPSDRFSAERTGGSVSTLTIQRTQQEDSAVYLCASSPAPSGYNEQFFGPGTRLTVL.

There are many counts of this clonotype. This chain joins TRBV5-1 and TRBJ1-2, with TRBD1 matching over 7 bases. This CDR3 has 13 amino acids. The V gene's germline CDR1 is SGHRS and CDR2 YFSETQ. Trimming took 4 bases from V and 7 from J; bases not matched to a gene: 7. The CDR3 loop is CASSMDRLGGYTF. DNA for the CDR3: TGCGCCAGCAGCATGGACAGGCTAGGTGGCTACACCTTC.

The chain has TRBV20-1 and TRBJ2-5; 7 bases are shared with TRBD1. V was pared by 1 base and J by 4 bases, with 9 bases of the junction left unmatched. The CDR3 totals 15 residues. Germline V CDR1 and CDR2: DFQATT, SNEGSKA (reference sequence). The DNA for the CDR3 is TGCAGTGCTAGAGCCGAGACAGGGCTCGGAGAGACCCAGTACTTC. Translating gives CSARAETGLGETQYF.

This chain joins TRBV7-9 and TRBJ2-1; D is unresolved. The CDR3 has 13 amino acids. Germline CDR1 reads SEHNR; CDR2 reads FQNEAQ (reference sequence). Trimming removed 0 bases at V and 8 bases at J, with 8 bases between. The CDR3 DNA follows: TGTGCCAGCAGCTTAGCCCACTGGGATGAGCAGTTCTTC. It encodes CASSLAHWDEQFF.